These 2 T cell receptor beta chains were sequenced from one sample in a study of T cell repertoires in cytomegalovirus infection. TCRdb itself ran the reads through MiXCR, one entry per CDR3 protein. Here the sample spans approximately 500,000 distinct CDR3 sequences, 16% being singletons. The material sequenced was CD8+ T cells from PBMCs. These receptors originate from a human donor in good health (CMV status not recorded). Some clones in this sample may be carry-over from other donors' samples.

V gene TRBV28 combines with J gene TRBJ2-2; D is undetermined. The CDR3 covers 12 residues. Trimming cost V 11 bases and J 4 bases, with 11 bases left between them. CDR1 and CDR2 (germline): MDHEN, SYDVKM. For the CDR3, the DNA is TGTGCCTTGGGGAAGGGCACCGGGGAGCTGTTTTTT. Translated: CALGKGTGELFF.

The rearrangement links TRBV4-1 to TRBJ1-5, with TRBD1 identical over 7 bases. V shed 4 bases, J shed 7 bases, and the junction held 10 bases outside the gene matches. Per the germline V gene, CDR1 is MGHRA and CDR2 is YSYEKL. The CDR3 totals 15 residues. CDR3 sequence: CASSPLGQRNQPQHF. The CDR3 DNA sequence: TGCGCCAGCAGCCCCCTGGGACAGAGGAACCAGCCCCAGCATTTT.